This TCR beta chain was observed in a study of T cells in Graves' hyperthyroidism and ophthalmopathy. About the research overall: Pretreatment peripheral blood was obtained at initial diagnosis.

Amplified TCR beta CDR3 regions came from RNA transcripts. An initial round of RT-PCR targeting the TCR CDR3 relied on the HTBI primer set. One entry per CDR3 protein, called by TCRdb with MiXCR from the multiplex PCR reads. This sample has some 360,000 distinct CDR3 sequences, with approximately 13% found just once. This CDR3 contains 15 residues. CDR1 is SEHNR, CDR2 FQNEAQ, per germline (reference sequence). This clonotype was seen a handful of times. At one boundary the junction diverges from the germline segment, which might be a read error. This receptor was identified in a woman aged 55-69 years with Graves' hyperthyroidism. Sequenced: blood. The chain recombines TRBV7-9 with TRBJ2-1, with D possibly matching TRBD2 (6 bases). CDR3 in amino acids: CASGLPERPYNEQLF. The CDR3 DNA follows: TGTGCCAGCGGACTACCGGAAAGGCCCTACAATGAGCAGCTCTTC.